The rows below give T cell receptor beta chains drawn from one sample of a study of blood T cells in healthy people across ages. A single record per CDR3 protein comes from TCRdb applying MiXCR to the 5' RACE reads. The table has 1.5 million or so distinct CDR3 sequences, around 42% seen once; the top ten hold 6.5% to 10%. The sequenced sample was blood. These receptors came from a woman younger than 35 in good health. The CDR3 runs from the conserved cysteine through the conserved F or W. The order of the fields is clone size, V gene, J gene, D gene, CDR3 protein, CDR3 DNA. A D gene is named only where the DNA matches it firmly. Clone sizes are given selectively: once, few, many, or a class where the clone is expanded.

size: few; V: TRBV20-1; J: TRBJ2-2; D: NA; CDR3: CSAARGTTGELFF; DNA: TGCAGTGCAGCAAGGGGAACCACCGGGGAGCTGTTTTTT
size: NA; V: TRBV5-1; J: TRBJ2-1; D: TRBD2; CDR3: CAGSLGLAGGSYNEQFF; DNA: TGCGCCGGCAGCTTGGGACTAGCGGGAGGCTCCTACAATGAGCAGTTCTTC
size: few; V: TRBV6-1; J: TRBJ2-1; D: NA; CDR3: CASRDLSYNEQFF; DNA: TGTGCCAGCAGGGACCTTTCCTACAATGAGCAGTTCTTC
size: once; V: TRBV28; J: TRBJ1-1; D: NA; CDR3: CASSTGVPEAFF; DNA: TGTGCCAGCTCTACCGGGGTTCCTGAAGCTTTCTTT
size: NA; V: TRBV27; J: TRBJ2-7; D: TRBD2; CDR3: CASSSQGLAGAYEQYF; DNA: TGTGCCAGCAGTTCCCAGGGACTAGCGGGAGCTTACGAGCAGTACTTC
size: NA; V: TRBV20-1; J: TRBJ2-7; D: TRBD2; CDR3: CSAKRPSGGAYEQYF; DNA: TGCAGTGCCAAAAGGCCTAGCGGGGGGGCCTACGAGCAGTACTTC
size: few; V: TRBV7-9; J: TRBJ2-2; D: TRBD1; CDR3: CASSWGTGSTGELFF; DNA: TGTGCCAGCAGCTGGGGGACAGGGTCCACCGGGGAGCTGTTTTTT
size: NA; V: TRBV28; J: TRBJ1-2; D: TRBD1; CDR3: CASTLNRQGSGYTF; DNA: TGTGCCAGCACCCTAAACCGACAGGGGTCTGGCTACACCTTC
size: NA; V: TRBV2; J: TRBJ1-4; D: NA; CDR3: CASSKTANEKLFF; DNA: TGTGCCAGCAGTAAGACGGCTAATGAAAAACTGTTTTTT
size: NA; V: TRBV4-1; J: TRBJ2-1; D: NA; CDR3: CASSDGRGYNEQFF; DNA: TGCGCCAGCAGCGATGGCCGGGGTTACAATGAGCAGTTCTTC
size: NA; V: TRBV12-3/TRBV12-4; J: TRBJ2-1; D: TRBD2; CDR3: CASSLVAGRGANEQFF; DNA: TGTGCCAGCAGTTTAGTAGCGGGGCGGGGGGCCAATGAGCAGTTCTTC
size: NA; V: TRBV5-1; J: TRBJ1-4; D: TRBD1; CDR3: CASSPQGGNEKLFF; DNA: TGCGCCAGCAGCCCACAGGGGGGAAATGAAAAACTGTTTTTT
size: NA; V: TRBV15; J: TRBJ2-7; D: TRBD1; CDR3: CATSIRDRVSEQYF; DNA: TGTGCCACCAGCATCCGGGACAGGGTGTCCGAGCAGTACTTC
size: NA; V: TRBV27; J: TRBJ2-5; D: TRBD2; CDR3: CASSWKGLAGETQYF; DNA: TGTGCCAGCAGTTGGAAGGGACTAGCGGGAGAGACCCAGTACTTC
size: once; V: TRBV7-2; J: TRBJ2-7; D: NA; CDR3: CTSSPQGRYEQYF; DNA: TGTACCAGCAGCCCCCAGGGGCGGTACGAGCAGTACTTC
size: few; V: TRBV4-2; J: TRBJ2-3; D: TRBD2; CDR3: CASSRPSGGQDTDTQYF; DNA: TGTGCCAGCAGCCGACCTAGCGGGGGCCAGGACACAGATACGCAGTATTTT
size: few; V: TRBV12-3/TRBV12-4; J: TRBJ2-7; D: TRBD1; CDR3: CASSTQAGGIYEQYF; DNA: TGTGCCAGCAGCACCCAGGCAGGGGGAATCTACGAGCAGTACTTC
size: NA; V: TRBV27; J: TRBJ2-2; D: NA; CDR3: CASSSHSTGLTGELFF; DNA: TGTGCCAGCAGTTCACATTCCACGGGGTTAACCGGGGAGCTGTTTTTT
size: few; V: TRBV5-1; J: TRBJ2-7; D: NA; CDR3: CASSPIEATYEQYF; DNA: TGCGCCAGCAGCCCAATTGAGGCCACCTACGAGCAGTACTTC
size: NA; V: TRBV27; J: TRBJ2-7; D: NA; CDR3: CASSPSGTHHYEQYF; DNA: TGTGCCAGCAGTCCCTCAGGGACCCACCACTACGAGCAGTACTTC
size: NA; V: TRBV20-1; J: TRBJ2-7; D: NA; CDR3: CSASLQSSYEQYF; DNA: TGCAGTGCTAGTCTGCAGAGCTCCTACGAGCAGTACTTC
size: NA; V: TRBV10-3; J: TRBJ1-2; D: NA; CDR3: CAINQGTDYGYTF; DNA: TGTGCCATCAATCAAGGGACGGACTATGGCTACACCTTC
size: once; V: TRBV27; J: TRBJ2-2; D: NA; CDR3: CASSLPERAGELFF; DNA: TGTGCCAGCAGTTTACCAGAGAGGGCCGGGGAGCTGTTTTTT
size: few; V: TRBV10-3; J: TRBJ2-1; D: NA; CDR3: CAISESRNPRGAYNEQFF; DNA: TGTGCCATCAGTGAGTCCCGCAACCCTCGCGGGGCCTACAATGAGCAGTTCTTC
size: NA; V: TRBV10-3; J: TRBJ2-4; D: TRBD2; CDR3: CAISERGRVVDIQYF; DNA: TGTGCCATCAGTGAGCGCGGGAGGGTGGTAGACATTCAGTACTTC